The 6 T cell receptor beta chains below come from one sample, sequenced in a study of tumor-infiltrating lymphocytes in primary liver carcinoma. TCR beta cDNA was made from approximately 540 ng total RNA with a constant-region primer. Sequencing libraries for TCR beta derived from three nested multiplex PCR rounds that used slightly modified ARM-PCR. TRBV1-TRBV30 forward primers and a C-beta reverse primer were used in the first two PCR rounds, which each ran for nine to ten cycles. TCRdb reprocessed the multiplex PCR reads via MiXCR and lists one record per CDR3 protein. The profile covers 90,000 to 140,000 distinct CDR3 sequences, with approximately 82% appearing a single time and approximately 20% taken by the ten largest. Total RNA and DNA came together from approximately 20-30 mg of bulk tissue without cell sorting. Sample: liver tumor tissue from sampling region 3. Documented subset: tumor region T3, left-lateral pole. The source of these receptors is a man aged 35 to 55 with primary liver carcinoma and hepatitis B virus infection.

This clonotype was observed at least ten times. The chain joins TRBV7-8 to TRBJ2-5, with 12 bases fitting TRBD2. The length of the CDR3 is 17 residues. Per germline, CDR1 SGHVS and CDR2 FQNEAQ. V lost 1 base to trimming and J lost 4 bases; unmatched junction nucleotides: 7. CDR3 in amino acids: CASSLVSLAGGGETQYF. For the CDR3, the DNA is TGTGCCAGCAGCTTAGTCAGCCTAGCGGGAGGGGGAGAGACCCAGTACTTC.

The rearrangement links TRBV11-2 to TRBJ2-5, with D tentatively TRBD1 or TRBD2 (5 bases each). The CDR3 is 18 amino acids. CDR1 is SGHAT and CDR2 is FQNNGV in the germline V gene. Trimming took off 5 bases at V and 1 base at J, with 23 bases between the two ends. CDR3 loop: CASSPSSIQGTGQETQYF. The CDR3 DNA sequence: TGTGCCAGCAGCCCTAGCTCAATCCAGGGTACTGGCCAAGAGACCCAGTACTTC.

About this clonotype itself: The junction departs from the called germline gene at one end, perhaps through a read error. V usage is TRBV5-4 and J usage is TRBJ2-2; 7 bases map to TRBD2. There are 19 residues in the CDR3. The germline CDR1 and CDR2 sequences are SGHNT and YYREEE (reference sequence). CDR3: CASSDQGLTGFANTGELFF. CDR3 coding DNA: TGTGCCAGCAGTGATCAGGGACTAACGGGTTTCGCGAACACCGGGGAGTTGTTTTTT.

Concerning this clonotype: Germline is not matched at one junction end, which may reflect a read error. This chain connects TRBV6-5 to TRBJ1-1; D call uncertain. CDR1 MNHEY and CDR2 SVGAGI come from the germline V gene. The CDR3 length is 13 residues. CDR3 nucleotides: TGTACCAGCAGTCATGGGCAGACCACTGAAGCTTTCTTT. It is translated as CTSSHGQTTEAFF.

Remarks on this clonotype: One junction end disagrees with the germline gene, perhaps due to a read error. This chain links TRBV12-3 or TRBV12-4 with TRBJ2-4, with 9 bases lining up with TRBD1. CDR3 length equals 17 residues. This CDR3 is CASSFFGPGQGTNSQYF. In DNA form, the CDR3 reads TGTGCCAGCAGCTTTTTTGGTCCGGGACAGGGTACAAACAGTCAGTACTTC.

This clonotype occurred once. The CDR3 carries no conserved terminal phenylalanine or tryptophan, so it likely arises from a read error. The chain carries TRBV6-5 and TRBJ2-7; 8 bases match TRBD1. This CDR3 is 17 amino acids long. Trimming cost V 7 bases and J 4 bases; bases outside gene matches: 18. Germline V lookup: CDR1 MNHEY, CDR2 SVGAGI. The CDR3 sequence is CASIGTTGATQRYEQYL. The CDR3 bases are TGTGCCAGCATTGGTACGACAGGGGCGACTCAACGTTACGAGCAGTACCTC.